These 5 T cell receptor beta chains share one sample of origin, sequenced in a study of T cells in women clearing cervical HPV infection (dated by TCRdb to between 2018 and 2020). The library was produced with the immunoSEQ multiplex PCR assay. The table was pulled from immuneACCESS by TCRdb, which kept in-frame rearrangements only. Such tables lose some clones; where checked, under half of the loss comes from unresolved V genes, and the rest has no known cause. This sample's table contains 20,000 to 30,000 clones. The leading ten clones occupy about 5.5% of the sample. Material for sequencing was blood buffy coat. Receptor source: a woman aged 18-70 years with a cervical HPV16 infection that either progressed to CIN3+ or cleared (not recorded which).

A word on this clone: Read data end 3 residues before the CDR3 end; the end is taken from the germline J gene. The V call is TRBV19, the J call TRBJ1-1; the D gene is possibly TRBD1 (5 bases). CDR1 is LNHDA and CDR2 is SQIVND in the germline V gene (reference sequence). V lost 5 bases to trimming and J lost 1 base, with 14 bases between them. The CDR3 has 15 residues. The CDR3 reads CASSRTQRPNTEAFF. The sequenced CDR3 bases are TGTGCCAGTAGTCGGACACAACGCCCGAACACTGAA.

Concerning this clone: The DNA ends 3 residues before the CDR3 does, and the rest of the CDR3 is filled in from the germline J gene. V is TRBV13 and J is TRBJ2-2; unclear D gene. V lost 4 bases and J lost 6, with 12 bases in between. The CDR3 length is 14 residues. Per germline, CDR1 PRHDT and CDR2 FYEKMQ (reference sequence). The covered CDR3 bases are TGTGCCAGCAGCTCGTATACAGTCCCCGGGGAG. Translating gives CASSSYTVPGE. In full, the CDR3 is CASSSYTVPGELFF.

Comment on this clone: The read stops 3 residues short of the end of the CDR3; the missing end is completed from the germline J gene. The rearrangement joins TRBV18 to TRBJ2-2; TRBD1 matches at 9 bases. The CDR3 contains 19 residues. Germline V gives CDR1 KGHSH, CDR2 LQKENI. The sequenced CDR3 bases are TGTGCCAGCTCTCCCGCGACAGGAACAGGGGGCTCTGGGGCCAACGTG. Translation gives CASSPATGTGGSGANV. The full CDR3 protein reads CASSPATGTGGSGANVLFF.

Turning to this clone: The read terminates 3 residues ahead of where the CDR3 ends, so the germline J gene completes it. J is TRBJ2-1 and V is TRBV18; 7 nucleotides align to TRBD2. Losses at the gene ends were 5 bases for V and 6 bases for J; bases not matched to a gene: 7. CDR3 size: 14 residues. CDR1 KGHSH and CDR2 LQKENI come from the germline V gene. CDR3 DNA (partial): TGTGCCAGCTCATCGCGGGAGATGATCAATGAG. This encodes CASSSREMINE. The whole CDR3 protein is CASSSREMINEQFF.

In regard to this clone: Coverage ceases 3 residues before the CDR3 finishes, and the germline J gene fills in the end. The rearrangement links TRBV18 to TRBJ1-5; TRBD1 is a possible D gene (6 bases). The CDR3 runs to 14 residues. Germline values: CDR1 KGHSH, CDR2 LQKENI. With 2 bases removed from V and 9 bases from J, the gap between germline ends came to 14 bases. CDR3 region: CASSPDMDSSPQHF. The DNA read from the CDR3 is TGTGCCAGCTCACCAGATATGGACAGTTCGCCC.